The 14 T cell receptor beta chains below were found in one sample sequenced in a study of T cells in Graves' hyperthyroidism and ophthalmopathy. RNA transcripts gave rise to amplified TCR beta CDR3 regions. Carried out on the TCR CDR3, a first-round RT-PCR used the HTBI primer set. TCRdb ran MiXCR on the multiplex PCR reads and lists one entry per CDR3 protein. The data hold approximately 710,000 distinct CDR3 sequences, with 17% observed a single time. The sequenced sample consisted of blood. Receptor source: a man between 50 and 59 years old with Graves' hyperthyroidism.

The chain couples TRBV5-1 to TRBJ1-4; D ambiguous. V dropped 5 bases and J dropped 0 bases, with 11 bases sitting between them. This CDR3 is 15 amino acids long. The germline V gene encodes CDR1 SGHRS and CDR2 YFSETQ. CDR3 DNA: TGCGCCAGCAGACGGACGGCTGCAACTAATGAAAAACTGTTTTTT. This translates into CASRRTAATNEKLFF.

In this sample, this clonotype turned up a few times. The chain combines TRBV13 with TRBJ2-5; perhaps TRBD2 as D (6 bases). Germline V CDR1 and CDR2: PRHDT, FYEKMQ (reference sequence). The CDR3 contains 14 residues. V lost 3 bases and J lost 2, with 10 bases in between. DNA for the CDR3: TGTGCCAGCAGCTTCACCGGGGGTCAAGAGACCCAGTACTTC. It yields the protein CASSFTGGQETQYF.

This clonotype was recorded many times. The chain is built from TRBV7-8 and TRBJ2-2; no clear D. The CDR3 extends over 11 amino acids. V was pared by 3 bases and J by 7 bases, with 3 bases between. The V gene's germline CDR1 is SGHVS and CDR2 FQNEAQ. In DNA form, the CDR3 reads TGTGCCAGCAGCTTTATCGGGGAGCTGTTTTTT. Encoded protein: CASSFIGELFF.

There are many counts of this clonotype. The genes are TRBV6-2 or TRBV6-3 and TRBJ2-2, with 7 bases lining up with TRBD2. V was pared by 5 bases and J by 0 bases, with 3 bases of the junction left unmatched. The CDR3 length is 15 residues. CDR1 and CDR2 from the germline V gene are MNHEY and SVGEGT. The CDR3 sequence: CASSRGTTNTGELFF. In DNA form, the CDR3 reads TGTGCCAGCAGTCGCGGGACTACGAACACCGGGGAGCTGTTTTTT.

The genes are TRBV6-5 and TRBJ1-3, with D hard to call. V shed 4 bases and J shed 3 bases, with 13 bases lying between them. The CDR3 spans 15 residues. Germline CDR1 is MNHEY and CDR2 is SVGAGI. In nucleotides, the CDR3 is TGTGCCAGCAGTTCCTACGCGGGCGATGGAAACACCATATATTTT. As protein: CASSSYAGDGNTIYF.

The sample holds many counts of this clonotype. The gene calls are TRBV2 and TRBJ1-5, with 8 bases matching TRBD1. Per germline, CDR1 SNHLY and CDR2 FYNNEI. The junction had 7 bases not matched to a gene; V was cut back by 5 bases and J by 4 bases. This CDR3 is built from 15 residues. DNA for the CDR3: TGTGCCAGCAGTAGCGACAGGGGCCTTAATCAGCCCCAGCATTTT. Its translation is CASSSDRGLNQPQHF.

This chain uses TRBV27 with TRBJ1-2, with 8 bases matching TRBD1. The junction had 7 bases not matched to a gene; V was cut back by 6 bases and J by 4 bases. Germline V gene sequence: CDR1 MNHEY, CDR2 SMNVEV (reference sequence). This CDR3 has 14 amino acids. The CDR3 bases are TGTGCCAGCAGCACTTATGGACAGGGCTATGGCTACACCTTC. Residues: CASSTYGQGYGYTF.

The chain combines TRBV10-1 with TRBJ2-5, with D perhaps TRBD2 (5 bases). The CDR3 loop spans 15 amino acids. CDR1 and CDR2 (germline): WNHNN, SYGVQD (reference sequence). Trimming removed 2 bases at V and 5 bases at J, with 15 bases between. The CDR3 coding sequence is TGCGCCAGCAGTGAGGGTTACGGAGGTCAGGAGACCCAGTACTTC. As protein: CASSEGYGGQETQYF.

As to this clonotype: At one boundary the junction diverges from the germline segment, which might be a read error. This rearrangement joins TRBV28 to TRBJ1-2; TRBD1 matches at 8 bases. CDR3 length: 16 residues. CDR1 is MDHEN, CDR2 SYDVKM, per germline. CDR3 sequence (DNA): TGTGCCAGCAGTTTATCCGCGACAGGGGATCGATATGGCCACACCTTC. It encodes CASSLSATGDRYGHTF.

This clonotype has more than one count but fewer than ten. The V call is TRBV6-2 or TRBV6-3, the J call TRBJ2-1; 7 bases agree with TRBD1. Trimming at V came to 2 bases and at J to 2 bases, leaving 6 bases not matched to a gene. Germline V gives CDR1 MNHEY, CDR2 SVGEGT. This CDR3 has 16 residues. The CDR3, as DNA: TGTGCCAGCAGTTACAATCGGGACAGTGCCTACAATGAGCAGTTCTTC. This encodes CASSYNRDSAYNEQFF.

This clonotype occurred many times. This chain uses TRBV11-2 with TRBJ2-7, with D possibly TRBD1 on 5 matching bases. The length of the CDR3 is 13 residues. The V end lost 4 bases, the J end lost 4 bases, and 11 bases lay between the germline ends. Germline lookup yields CDR1 SGHAT and CDR2 FQNNGV. The CDR3 bases are TGTGCCAGCAGCTACGGACATCGTTACGAGCAGTACTTC. Translating gives CASSYGHRYEQYF.

This clonotype came up many times. V gene TRBV18 combines with J gene TRBJ2-7; 7 bases align to TRBD1. Trimming cost V 0 bases and J 4 bases; bases outside gene matches: 3. Germline-derived CDR1 and CDR2 are KGHSH and LQKENI. CDR3 length equals 14 residues. CDR3 sequence (DNA): TGTGCCAGCTCACCACCGGGACAGAAGTACGAGCAGTACTTC. Protein sequence: CASSPPGQKYEQYF.

This clonotype occurred many times. In nucleotides, the CDR3 is TGTGCCAGCAGCCCCCCTGCTACCTACGAGCAGTACTTC. As protein: CASSPPATYEQYF. The rearrangement joins TRBV7-2 to TRBJ2-7, with unresolved D. Deletions cut 5 bases from V and 2 bases from J, with 10 bases between. The CDR3 extends over 13 amino acids. Germline CDR1 reads SGHTA; CDR2 reads FQGNSA.

A word on this clonotype: One junction end does not reproduce the germline sequence, and a read error may be involved. This sequence joins TRBV4-2 and TRBJ1-1, with D maybe TRBD1 (6 bases). CDR1 is LGHNA, CDR2 YNFKEQ, per germline. This CDR3 comprises 14 residues. The CDR3 DNA sequence: TGTGCCAGCAGTCAAGGGGGAGAGAACACTGAAGCTTTCTTT. This codes for CASSQGGENTEAFF.